Detailed here is one T cell receptor (beta chain). 5'RACE, which relied on constant-segment primers, yielded TCR alpha and TCR beta cDNA libraries carrying sample barcodes and UMIs. TCRdb re-called the 5' RACE reads through MiXCR, storing one row per CDR3 protein. The sample includes hundreds of thousands of distinct CDR3 sequences, just over 20% of them seen just once. This entry belongs to a study of T-cell memory formation after mild COVID-19. The CDR3 extends over 13 amino acids. Germline loops: CDR1 SQVTM, CDR2 ANQGSEA. V trimming: 8 bases; J trimming: 4 bases; junction bases outside the gene matches: 7.

The rearrangement uses TRBV29-1 and TRBJ2-3, with 9 bases matching TRBD2. The TCR was taken from an adult woman who had mild COVID-19 (a few samples of this study predate the infection). Cell type and time point are not known. The sequenced sample consisted of PBMCs or a T cell subset sorted from them (not recorded which). CDR3 in amino acids: CSLGAGGPDTQYF. CDR3 DNA sequence: TGCAGCCTCGGGGCGGGAGGGCCAGATACGCAGTATTTT.